This TCR beta chain was retrieved from a study of cytomegalovirus exposure and HLA in healthy donors. V was cut by 4 bases and J by 7 bases, with 11 bases left in between. Germline V gene lookup returns CDR1 MNHEY and CDR2 SVGAGI. The CDR3 has 13 amino acids. This clone occurred once. Its antigen is undetermined. Findings and caveats of the study: There were approximately 150 TCR beta chains listed as cytomegalovirus-associated. Previously analyzed data showed that most TCR beta V segments were productive at a frequency of about 87% or about 30%.

PCR was performed using 60 Vbeta and 13 Jbeta primers. Method: immunoSEQ multiplex PCR; TCRdb's copy keeps in-frame clones and lacks some. The table lists around 130,000 clones, around 75% of them singletons. The sequence came from a female donor in good health and CMV-seronegative. V is TRBV6-5 and J is TRBJ2-1; D might be TRBD2 (6 bases). Sequenced material: PBMCs. CDR3 residues: CASSLLAHNEQFF. The DNA of the CDR3 is TGTGCCAGCAGTTTGCTAGCGCATAATGAGCAGTTCTTC.